This entry lists 11 T cell receptor beta chains sequenced from one sample in a study of Graves' ophthalmopathy and Graves' hyperthyroidism. Using RNA transcripts, the TCR beta CDR3 regions were amplified. An initial RT-PCR round employing HTBI primers preceded a second-round multiplex PCR. Each CDR3 protein is one row after TCRdb ran MiXCR on the multiplex PCR reads. The sample shows hundreds of thousands of distinct CDR3 sequences, about two fifths of them seen only once. The sample consisted of peripheral blood. The receptors originated from an adult man with Graves' ophthalmopathy.

The chain links TRBV4-3 to TRBJ1-5, with 8 positions matching TRBD1. This CDR3 comprises 14 residues. Per the germline V gene, CDR1 is LGHNA and CDR2 is YSLEER. After removal of 4 bases from V and 7 bases from J, the junction contained 6 bases not matched to a gene. The CDR3 DNA sequence: TGCGCCAGCAGCCTTGACAGGGGAGTACAGCCCCAGCATTTT. Protein: CASSLDRGVQPQHF.

Many counts were recorded for this clonotype. The chain uses TRBV12-3 or TRBV12-4 and TRBJ2-5; D remains ambiguous. V lost 5 bases to trimming and J lost 5 bases, with 9 bases between them. CDR3 size: 12 residues. CDR3 DNA sequence: TGTGCCAGCAGTCTCAATAGTGAGACCCAGTACTTC. This gives the protein CASSLNSETQYF.

J is TRBJ2-5 and V is TRBV24-1; TRBD2 matches at 15 bases. The CDR3 extends over 18 amino acids. Germline CDR1 KGHDR, CDR2 SFDVKD. With V trimmed by 4 bases and J by 2 bases, 7 bases remained unmatched. CDR3 region: CATSEGTSGGSLQETQYF. The DNA for the CDR3 is TGTGCCACCAGTGAAGGGACTAGCGGGGGGTCCTTACAAGAGACCCAGTACTTC.

The CDR3 DNA reads TGCAGTGCAGGGTCCTCCTATAATTCACCCCTCCACTTT. Protein product: CSAGSSYNSPLHF. The chain couples TRBV20-1 to TRBJ1-6; no definite D call. The CDR3 extends over 13 amino acids. V lost 6 bases to trimming and J lost 0 bases, with 6 bases between them. CDR1 DFQATT and CDR2 SNEGSKA come from the germline V gene (reference sequence).

This clonotype was seen repeatedly, ten times or more. The V call is TRBV20-1, the J call TRBJ1-6; perhaps TRBD1 as D (5 bases). Trimming took 3 bases from V and 7 from J, leaving 13 bases between them. Germline assignment: CDR1 DFQATT and CDR2 SNEGSKA (reference sequence). The CDR3 has 14 amino acids. The CDR3 bases are TGCAGTGCTAGGAAGACAGACACGAATTCACCCCTCCACTTT. The encoded protein is CSARKTDTNSPLHF.

Here the CDR3 reads CATALTPNTEAFF. In nucleotides, the CDR3 is TGTGCCACCGCGTTGACACCGAACACTGAAGCTTTCTTT. The chain recombines TRBV10-3 with TRBJ1-1; the D is unclear. Germline V lookup: CDR1 ENHRY, CDR2 SYGVKD. The CDR3 runs 13 residues. V shed 10 bases and J shed 1 base, with 13 bases lying between them.

This clonotype has at least ten counts. The V and J genes are TRBV2 and TRBJ1-5; 9 bases match TRBD1. In germline, CDR1 is SNHLY, CDR2 FYNNEI. CDR3 length: 15 amino acids. Germline trimming cut 4 bases from V and 4 bases from J; bases unmatched to any gene: 5. The CDR3 coding sequence is TGTGCCAGCAGTGGTTCGGGACAGGGAAATCAGCCCCAGCATTTT. Translating it yields CASSGSGQGNQPQHF.

This clonotype was counted ten times or more. CDR3 sequence reads: CATSRMGDSNQPQHF. The CDR3 DNA reads as TGTGCCACCAGCAGAATGGGGGATAGCAATCAGCCCCAGCATTTT. This chain joins TRBV15 and TRBJ1-5; maybe TRBD1 (5 bases). Per germline, CDR1 LNHNV and CDR2 YYDKDF (reference sequence). V was clipped by 2 bases and J by 0 bases, with 8 bases between them. CDR3 length: 15 amino acids.

The chain employs TRBV12-5 and TRBJ1-1; 7 nucleotides align to TRBD1. Germline CDR1 reads LGHNT; CDR2 reads FRNRAP. This CDR3 is built from 14 residues. Here the CDR3 reads CASSQSGQAAEAFF. For the CDR3, the DNA is TGTGCCAGCAGCCAATCCGGACAGGCTGCTGAAGCTTTCTTT.

This clonotype has ten or more counts. J is TRBJ2-5 and V is TRBV7-9; D is perhaps TRBD2 (6 bases). CDR1 is SEHNR and CDR2 is FQNEAQ in the germline V gene (reference sequence). The CDR3 sequence is 15 residues long. The V end was cut by 4 bases, the J end by 2 bases, with 14 bases between. The CDR3 loop reads CASSSRETGQETQYF. Here the CDR3 DNA reads TGTGCCAGCAGCTCGCGGGAAACAGGACAAGAGACCCAGTACTTC.

This clonotype was counted at least ten times. This sequence joins TRBV24-1 and TRBJ1-5; TRBD1 agrees at 8 bases. The V gene's germline CDR1 is KGHDR and CDR2 SFDVKD. Trimming took 4 bases from V and 2 from J; bases not matched to a gene: 3. This CDR3 spans 15 amino acids. The CDR3 protein is CATSDPDRGNQPQHF. In DNA form, the CDR3 reads TGTGCCACCAGTGACCCGGACAGGGGCAATCAGCCCCAGCATTTT.